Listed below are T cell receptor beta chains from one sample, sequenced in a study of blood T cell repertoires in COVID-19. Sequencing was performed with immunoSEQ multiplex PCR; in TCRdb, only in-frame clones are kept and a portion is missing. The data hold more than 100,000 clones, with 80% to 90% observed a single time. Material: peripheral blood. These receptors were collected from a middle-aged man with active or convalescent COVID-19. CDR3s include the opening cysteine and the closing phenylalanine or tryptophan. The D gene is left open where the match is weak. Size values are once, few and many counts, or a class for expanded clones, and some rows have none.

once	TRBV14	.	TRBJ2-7	CASSRGGGDTRYEQYF	TGTGCCAGCAGCCGAGGAGGGGGGGACACCCGCTACGAGCAGTACTTC
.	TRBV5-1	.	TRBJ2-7	CASGLATGYEQYF	TGCGCCAGCGGCCTCGCCACGGGCTACGAGCAGTACTTC
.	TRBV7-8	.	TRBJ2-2	CASSLQSGAGELFF	TGTGCCAGCAGCTTGCAGAGCGGTGCCGGGGAGCTGTTTTTT
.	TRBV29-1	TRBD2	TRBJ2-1	CSVVPAGAYNEQFF	TGCAGCGTTGTCCCAGCGGGGGCCTACAATGAGCAGTTCTTC
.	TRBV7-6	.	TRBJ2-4	CASSLGVQGSKNIQYF	TGTGCCAGCAGCTTAGGGGTCCAGGGATCCAAAAACATTCAGTACTTC
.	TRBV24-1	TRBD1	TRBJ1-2	CATSDPNRDRGSYTF	TGTGCCACCAGTGACCCAAACCGGGACAGGGGTAGCTACACCTTC
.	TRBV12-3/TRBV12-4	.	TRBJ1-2	CASGNGEEYGYTF	TGTGCCAGCGGCAATGGGGAGGAATATGGCTACACCTTC
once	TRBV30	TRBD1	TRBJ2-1	CAWCRDRTDNEQFF	TGTGCCTGGTGCCGGGACAGGACCGACAATGAGCAGTTCTTC
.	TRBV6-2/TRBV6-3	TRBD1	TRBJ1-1	CASSSLTGRYTEAFF	TGTGCCAGCAGTTCATTGACAGGGCGTTACACTGAAGCTTTCTTT
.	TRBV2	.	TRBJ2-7	CASSESGATEQYF	TGTGCCAGCAGTGAATCTGGGGCCACTGAGCAGTACTTC
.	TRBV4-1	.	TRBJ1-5	CASSQGDRTYQPQHF	TGCGCCAGCAGCCAAGGAGACAGAACCTATCAGCCCCAGCATTTT
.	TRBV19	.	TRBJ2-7	CASGSRSSYEQYF	TGTGCCAGTGGTTCAAGGAGCTCCTACGAGCAGTACTTC
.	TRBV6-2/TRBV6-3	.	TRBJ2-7	CASSRESEQYF	TGTGCCAGCAGTAGAGAAAGCGAGCAGTACTTC
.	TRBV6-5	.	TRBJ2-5	CASSYSTVAKETQYF	TGTGCCAGCAGTTACTCGACAGTTGCAAAAGAGACCCAGTACTTC
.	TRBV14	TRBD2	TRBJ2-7	CASSQDLRGGVYEQYF	TGTGCCAGCAGCCAAGATTTGCGGGGGGGCGTCTACGAGCAGTACTTC
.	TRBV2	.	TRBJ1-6	CASSEARFSYNSPLHF	TGTGCCAGCAGTGAAGCGCGGTTTTCCTATAATTCACCCCTCCACTTT
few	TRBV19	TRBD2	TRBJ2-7	CASAPRGLAGAYEQYF	TGTGCCAGTGCACCTCGCGGACTAGCGGGTGCCTACGAGCAGTACTTC
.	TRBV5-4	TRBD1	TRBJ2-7	CASSASPDRAAYEQYF	TGTGCCAGCAGCGCCTCCCCGGACAGGGCGGCCTACGAGCAGTACTTC
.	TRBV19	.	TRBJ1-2	CASNPDGAVYGYTF	TGTGCCAGTAACCCCGATGGGGCAGTCTATGGCTACACCTTC
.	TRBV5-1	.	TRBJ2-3	CASSLGPSELEDTQYF	TGCGCCAGCAGCTTGGGCCCTAGCGAATTGGAAGATACGCAGTATTTT
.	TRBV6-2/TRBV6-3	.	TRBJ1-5	CASSSRDRQPQHF	TGTGCCAGCAGTAGCCGGGATCGTCAGCCCCAGCATTTT
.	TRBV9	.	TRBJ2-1	CASSPLTDNEQFF	TGTGCCAGCAGCCCCCTGACTGACAATGAGCAGTTCTTC
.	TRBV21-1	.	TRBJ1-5	CASSKTNRGQFNQPQHF	TGTGCCAGCAGCAAAACAAACCGGGGACAGTTCAATCAGCCCCAGCATTTT
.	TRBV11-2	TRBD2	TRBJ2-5	CASSYKPGLADAKGETQYF	TGTGCCAGCAGCTATAAACCAGGACTAGCGGATGCCAAGGGGGAGACCCAGTACTTC
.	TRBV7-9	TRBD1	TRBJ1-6	CASSLSPGQGGSPLHF	TGTGCCAGCAGCTTATCCCCGGGACAGGGGGGCTCACCCCTCCACTTT
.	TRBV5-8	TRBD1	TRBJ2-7	CASSLTGAFDEQYF	TGTGCCAGCAGCTTGACAGGGGCGTTCGACGAGCAGTACTTC
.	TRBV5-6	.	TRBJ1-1	CASSPMTHNTEAFF	TGTGCCAGCAGCCCTATGACTCACAACACTGAAGCTTTCTTT
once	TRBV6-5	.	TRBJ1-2	CASSSGANYGYTF	TGTGCCAGCAGTTCGGGGGCTAACTATGGCTACACCTTC
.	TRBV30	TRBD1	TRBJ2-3	CAWSTGTGPDTQYF	TGTGCCTGGAGTACCGGGACAGGGCCAGATACGCAGTATTTT
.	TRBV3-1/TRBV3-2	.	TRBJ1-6	CASSSVYNSPLHF	TGTGCCAGCAGCAGCGTCTATAATTCACCCCTCCACTTT
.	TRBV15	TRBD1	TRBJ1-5	CATSRGTGGDRQPQHF	TGTGCCACCAGCAGGGGGACAGGGGGGGACCGACAGCCCCAGCATTTT
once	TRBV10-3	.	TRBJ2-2	CAISESGGVSGELFF	TGTGCCATCAGTGAGTCAGGCGGGGTCTCCGGGGAGCTGTTTTTT
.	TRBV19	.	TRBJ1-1	CASSSPSGTEAFF	TGTGCCAGTAGTTCACCCTCCGGGACAGAAGCTTTCTTT